Each of the 20 T cell receptor beta chains below was sequenced from the same sample in a study of blood T cell repertoires in COVID-19. Sequencing used immunoSEQ multiplex PCR; TCRdb keeps in-frame clones, though not all of them. The repertoire has some 200,000 clones, approximately 94% of them found once; the top ten carry about 0.76%. Source material: peripheral blood. The source of these receptors is a young man with COVID-19, enrolled during active disease.

The chain couples TRBV9 to TRBJ1-2, with D uncertain. Looked up from germline, CDR1 is SGDLS and CDR2 is YYNGEE. The CDR3 sequence is 13 residues long. Between the trimmed V and J ends, which lost 4 bases and 5 bases, there was a span of 12 bases. The CDR3: CASSYGREYGYTF. CDR3 sequence (DNA): TGTGCCAGCAGCTACGGACGGGAGTATGGCTACACCTTC.

The CDR3: CASRLAQGGEKLFF. DNA of the CDR3: TGTGCAAGTCGCTTAGCTCAGGGTGGCGAAAAACTGTTTTTT. The chain carries TRBV12-2 and TRBJ1-4; the table gives TRBD1 as D, unverified against the DNA. TRBV12-2 is a listed pseudogene. CDR3 length equals 14 residues.

CDR3 loop: CASRTLTGDYNEQFF. The CDR3 nucleotides are TGTGCCAGCAGGACGTTGACAGGGGACTACAATGAGCAGTTCTTC. The chain carries TRBV6-5 and TRBJ2-1, with TRBD1 matching 8 bases. The CDR3 sequence is 15 residues long. Looked up from germline, CDR1 is MNHEY and CDR2 is SVGAGI. The V gene end was trimmed by 6 bases and the J gene end by 3 bases; junction bases not matched to a gene: 7.

The rearrangement joins TRBV7-9 to TRBJ1-3, with D tentatively TRBD1 (5 bases). CDR3 length equals 18 residues. Germline CDR1 reads SEHNR; CDR2 reads FQNEAQ (reference sequence). V shed 1 base and J shed 2 bases, with 18 bases lying between them. CDR3: CASSLVLAYRNTGNTIYF. The CDR3 bases are TGTGCCAGCAGCTTAGTCCTCGCCTACAGGAATACTGGAAACACCATATATTTT.

The chain uses TRBV30 and TRBJ2-1; possible D gene TRBD2, 7 bases. V shed 6 bases and J shed 4 bases, with 22 bases lying between them. This CDR3 region has 16 residues. CDR1 and CDR2 (germline): GTSNPN, SVGIG (reference sequence). CDR3 region: CACLPRGAPVYNEQFF. Written as DNA, the CDR3 is TGTGCCTGCCTACCCCGGGGGGCTCCTGTTTACAATGAGCAGTTCTTC.

V usage is TRBV6-6 and J usage is TRBJ1-5; D unclear. V lost 0 bases to trimming and J lost 1 base, with 7 bases between them. The CDR3 is 15 residues long. The V gene's germline CDR1 is MNHNY and CDR2 SVGAGI (reference sequence). CDR3 nucleotides: TGTGCCAGCAGTTACTCTGGGGAGAGCAATCAGCCCCAGCATTTT. Translated, it gives CASSYSGESNQPQHF.

V and J are TRBV10-3 and TRBJ2-7, with D perhaps matching TRBD1 (7 bases). Trimming cost V 0 bases and J 7 bases, with 22 bases left between them. The CDR3 runs to 17 residues. CDR1 and CDR2 from the germline V gene are ENHRY and SYGVKD. The CDR3 bases are TGTGCCATCAGTGAGTCGGAAGGGGGGCAGGGGGTGGAAGAGCAGTACTTC. Residues: CAISESEGGQGVEEQYF.

This chain uses TRBV2 with TRBJ1-5; D possibly corresponds to TRBD1 (5 bases). Germline assignment: CDR1 SNHLY and CDR2 FYNNEI. CDR3 size: 13 residues. Trimming cost V 4 bases and J 7 bases, with 11 bases left between them. For the CDR3, the DNA is TGTGCCAGCAGTGGGGGCCTCGGGCAGCCCCAGCATTTT. Residues: CASSGGLGQPQHF.

The chain uses TRBV11-1 and TRBJ1-6; TRBD1 aligns across 7 bases. The CDR3 contains 13 residues. V lost 5 bases, J lost 6 bases, and 1 base stayed unmatched. Germline V gene data show CDR1 as SGHAT and CDR2 as FQDESV (reference sequence). The CDR3: CASSGTVNSPLHF. The CDR3 DNA is TGTGCCAGCAGCGGGACAGTTAATTCACCCCTCCACTTT.

Points on this clone: The same CDR3 also results from other DNA sequences found in this sample. The rearrangement links TRBV19 to TRBJ1-3, with D unresolved. Germline-derived CDR1 and CDR2 are LNHDA and SQIVND (reference sequence). V lost 3 bases, J lost 0 bases, and 12 bases lay in between. The CDR3 covers 16 residues. The CDR3 region is CASSILGALSGNTIYF. The CDR3 nucleotides read TGTGCCAGTAGTATCTTGGGCGCTCTCTCTGGAAACACCATATATTTT.

On this clone itself: Other DNA sequences in the sample encode the same CDR3. This rearrangement joins TRBV19 to TRBJ1-1; D is ambiguous. The CDR3 extends over 13 amino acids. Germline V CDR1 and CDR2: LNHDA, SQIVND (reference sequence). V lost 3 bases to trimming and J lost 1 base, with 6 bases between them. The CDR3 DNA sequence: TGTGCCAGTAGTATCCTAGGGAACACTGAAGCTTTCTTT. Amino acids: CASSILGNTEAFF.

Worth noting for this clone: The same CDR3 also results from other DNA sequences found in this sample. The CDR3 sequence is CASGTGLGYTF. The CDR3 coding sequence is TGTGCCAGCGGGACAGGGCTTGGCTACACCTTC. The J gene is TRBJ1-2, the V gene TRBV6-5; 9 nucleotides agree with TRBD1. The ends lost 8 bases at V and 7 bases at J; junction bases unmatched: 2. CDR3 length: 11 residues. Germline V gene sequence: CDR1 MNHEY, CDR2 SVGAGI.

CDR3 amino acids: CASSLDGRTEAFF. The DNA for the CDR3 is TGTGCCAGCAGCTTAGACGGGAGGACTGAAGCTTTCTTT. This chain joins TRBV7-2 and TRBJ1-1; D not resolved. This CDR3 spans 13 amino acids. Trimming stripped 1 base from V and 5 bases from J, with 8 bases between. Germline V gene data show CDR1 as SGHTA and CDR2 as FQGNSA.

The chain couples TRBV5-1 to TRBJ2-5; D unclear. The CDR3 runs to 13 residues. The V gene's germline CDR1 is SGHRS and CDR2 YFSETQ. V lost 5 bases to trimming and J lost 7 bases, with 15 bases between them. The CDR3 sequence: CASSYSELGTQYF. In DNA form, the CDR3 reads TGCGCCAGCAGTTACTCGGAGCTTGGGACCCAGTACTTC.

The gene calls are TRBV14 and TRBJ1-6, with D possibly being TRBD1 (5 bases). Between the trimmed V and J ends, which lost 1 base and 10 bases, there was a span of 8 bases. The CDR3 sequence is 13 residues long. The germline V gene encodes CDR1 SGHDN and CDR2 FVKESK. CDR3 coding DNA: TGTGCCAGCAGCCAAGCGGGGGAATCACCCCTCCACTTT. Translated, it gives CASSQAGESPLHF. The full variable domain, its missing parts supplied by reference TRBV14 and TRBJ1-6, is EAGVTQFPSHSVIEKGQTVTLRCDPISGHDNLYWYRRVMGKEIKFLLHFVKESKQDESGMPNNRFLAERTGGTYSTLKVQPAELEDSGVYFCASSQAGESPLHFGNGTRLTVT.

This chain connects TRBV6-6 to TRBJ1-5; 8 bases line up with TRBD1. This CDR3 comprises 17 residues. V lost 5 bases to trimming and J lost 2 bases; unmatched junction nucleotides: 11. Germline loops: CDR1 MNHNY, CDR2 SVGAGI (reference sequence). The CDR3, as DNA: TGTGCCAGCAGTCGAGGGGTGGCAGGGGGCGGCAATCAGCCCCAGCATTTT. Translated: CASSRGVAGGGNQPQHF.

This rearrangement joins TRBV5-1 to TRBJ2-3, with 10 bases identical to TRBD2. This CDR3 spans 16 amino acids. Germline CDR1 is SGHRS and CDR2 is YFSETQ. V lost 4 bases to trimming and J lost 1 base; unmatched junction nucleotides: 6. The CDR3 loop is CASSRLAGVGTDTQYF. For the CDR3, the DNA is TGCGCCAGCAGCCGCCTAGCGGGGGTGGGCACAGATACGCAGTATTTT.

This chain links TRBV5-4 with TRBJ2-1; D may be TRBD1 (5 bases). The germline V and J ends were trimmed by 0 bases and 8 bases, with 12 bases remaining between them. This CDR3 has 14 amino acids. The germline V gene encodes CDR1 SGHNT and CDR2 YYREEE (reference sequence). The CDR3 DNA is TGTGCCAGCAGCTTGGATTCAGGGTTGGATGAGCAGTTCTTC. This translates into CASSLDSGLDEQFF.

The rearrangement joins TRBV7-2 to TRBJ1-5, with 7 bases matching TRBD1. Germline V gives CDR1 SGHTA, CDR2 FQGNSA. With 5 bases clipped from V and 2 bases from J, the junction kept 6 bases outside the gene matches. CDR3 length: 15 amino acids. CDR3 amino acids: CASSPGGSGNQPQHF. Here the CDR3 DNA reads TGTGCCAGCAGCCCAGGGGGTAGTGGCAATCAGCCCCAGCATTTT.

This chain uses TRBV6-4 with TRBJ2-2, with TRBD1 as a possible D gene (6 bases). The CDR3 sequence is 16 residues long. V was shortened by 4 bases and J by 3 bases, with 15 bases between the two germline ends. Germline V lookup: CDR1 MRHNA, CDR2 SNTAGT. CDR3: CASSASDRGDTGELFF. The CDR3 region has the DNA TGTGCCAGCAGTGCGTCGGACAGAGGGGACACCGGGGAGCTGTTTTTT.